The sequence of this T cell receptor (beta chain) was determined in a study of T cells expressing NK-cell markers. The overall study: CD3+CD56+NKG2C+, CD3+CD56+NKG2C- and CD3+CD56-NKG2C+ T cells, once sorted, supplied the TCR beta repertoires. The eight sequenced donors comprised seven who were HCMV-seropositive and one who was seronegative.

Germline V gene lookup returns CDR1 MNHEY and CDR2 SVGEGT. This CDR3 has 12 residues. Study-level results: These clonotypes, the leaders elsewhere, also led the CD3+CD56-NKG2C+ fraction in a handful of donors. More than 5 donors had dominant NKG2C+ clonotypes that comprised roughly 1.0-7.0% of their CD8+ T cells.

With respect to this clonotype: The antigen remains undetermined.

TCRdb re-called the 5' RACE reads, yielding one record per CDR3 amino acid sequence without DNA. The sample table sets out around 180,000 distinct CDR3 sequences. This clonotype originated in a man between 18 and 69 years old in good health. This rearrangement joins TRBV6-2 or TRBV6-3 to TRBJ2-1; no DNA is available, so the TRBD1 call from TCRdb remains unchecked. Material: blood T cells: a sorted CD56 or NKG2C T cell subset, CD4+ or CD8+ T cells, or bulk PBMC T cells (not recorded which). CDR3 protein: CASHGGAREQFF.